The 23 T cell receptor beta chains below were found in one sample sequenced in a study of beta chain features in type 1 diabetes. The isolated RNA, all of it, was reverse transcribed, so expressed TCRB transcripts were what got sequenced. Using immunoSEQ multiplex PCR, the repertoire was profiled, and TCRdb retains in-frame clones only, with some absent. The table has hundreds of thousands of clones, roughly 13% seen once. No antigen has been assigned to these receptors. Study results and caveats: In all four CD4+ subsets, TCRB CDR3 length was significantly, moderately reduced in type 1 diabetes.

The sample taken for sequencing was naive CD4+ T cells from blood. The source of these receptors is a man between 18 and 35 years old with type 1 diabetes.

This clone was seen a handful of times. This chain connects TRBV4-2 to TRBJ1-2; a possible D gene is TRBD1 (5 bases). V shed 1 base and J shed 4 bases, with 7 bases lying between them. CDR3 length: 13 amino acids. Germline CDR1 LGHNA, CDR2 YNFKEQ. The CDR3 coding sequence is TGTGCCAGCAGCCAAGCAGGGCCCTATGGCTACACCTTC. This sequence encodes CASSQAGPYGYTF.

This clone was picked up a small number of times. This chain links TRBV10-3 with TRBJ1-5; weak D call: TRBD1 (5 bases). Germline lookup yields CDR1 ENHRY and CDR2 SYGVKD. The CDR3 spans 13 residues. Trimming shortened V by 8 bases and J by 3 bases, and 11 bases separated the two germline ends. The CDR3 DNA reads TGTGCCATCCAGGGTAGGACCAATCAGCCCCAGCATTTT. Translated: CAIQGRTNQPQHF.

The chain links TRBV11-1 to TRBJ2-2, with 7 bases fitting TRBD1. Germline-derived CDR1 and CDR2 are SGHAT and FQDESV (reference sequence). Trimming at V came to 8 bases and at J to 4 bases, leaving 7 bases not matched to a gene. There are 14 residues in the CDR3. The DNA of the CDR3 is TGTGCCAGCTCCGGGACAGCCCTCACCGGGGAGCTGTTTTTT. As protein: CASSGTALTGELFF.

This clone has a handful of counts. The CDR3 region has the DNA TGCGCCAGCAGCTTTGCAACTAATGAAAAACTGTTTTTT. It is translated as CASSFATNEKLFF. The chain employs TRBV5-1 and TRBJ1-4; D gene ambiguous. Germline CDR1 SGHRS, CDR2 YFSETQ. V was trimmed by 2 bases and J by 0 bases, leaving 2 bases between them. This CDR3 is built from 13 residues.

The chain uses TRBV30 and TRBJ1-4; TRBD1 is a possible D gene (6 bases). Germline lookup yields CDR1 GTSNPN and CDR2 SVGIG (reference sequence). The length of the CDR3 is 17 residues. V lost 2 bases, J lost 2 bases, and 18 bases lay in between. Here the CDR3 reads CAWSTAQGIRTNEKLFF. In nucleotides, the CDR3 is TGTGCCTGGAGTACCGCCCAGGGGATACGGACTAATGAAAAACTGTTTTTT.

This clone was seen a few times. V and J are TRBV5-1 and TRBJ1-1; a possible D gene is TRBD1 (6 bases). Looked up from germline, CDR1 is SGHRS and CDR2 is YFSETQ. V dropped 0 bases and J dropped 9 bases, with 15 bases sitting between them. The CDR3 has 14 amino acids. CDR3 region: CASSLARTDGKAFF. For the CDR3, the DNA is TGCGCCAGCAGCTTGGCCCGGACAGATGGAAAAGCTTTCTTT.

The V gene is TRBV6-5, the J gene TRBJ2-2; perhaps TRBD1 as D (6 bases). The germline CDR1 and CDR2 sequences are MNHEY and SVGAGI. Trimming took off 6 bases at V and 0 bases at J, with 11 bases between the two ends. The CDR3 sequence is 15 residues long. The CDR3 DNA sequence: TGTGCCAGCAGCCTAGGGGGTTCGAACACCGGGGAGCTGTTTTTT. As protein: CASSLGGSNTGELFF.

This clone was detected a few times. The chain uses TRBV7-6 and TRBJ2-2; a weak D match, TRBD1 (6 bases). In germline, CDR1 is SGHVS, CDR2 FNYEAQ. This CDR3 spans 17 amino acids. The V end was cut by 5 bases, the J end by 0 bases, with 16 bases between. The CDR3 spells CASSRGPGHPNTGELFF. The CDR3 region has the DNA TGTGCCAGCAGCCGGGGACCGGGACACCCGAACACCGGGGAGCTGTTTTTT.

This chain joins TRBV6-6 and TRBJ2-5, with 7 bases lining up with TRBD2. V lost 2 bases, J lost 0 bases, and 3 bases stayed unmatched. From germline, CDR1 is MNHNY and CDR2 SVGAGI (reference sequence). The CDR3 is 15 residues long. In DNA form, the CDR3 reads TGTGCCAGCAGTTACCCTGGGAGGGACCAAGAGACCCAGTACTTC. Its protein is CASSYPGRDQETQYF.

The V and J genes are TRBV7-2 and TRBJ1-5; D is perhaps TRBD1 (6 bases). V shed 1 base and J shed 4 bases, with 14 bases lying between them. This CDR3 spans 16 amino acids. Germline assignment: CDR1 SGHTA and CDR2 FQGNSA. The CDR3 region is CASSLVRGRGNQPQHF. The CDR3 DNA sequence: TGTGCCAGCAGCTTAGTCCGGGGGCGGGGGAATCAGCCCCAGCATTTT.

There are a few counts of this clone. V and J are TRBV9 and TRBJ2-7, with 13 bases fitting TRBD2. This CDR3 spans 15 amino acids. Trimming took 4 bases from V and 4 from J; bases not matched to a gene: 5. Germline CDR1 SGDLS, CDR2 YYNGEE. CDR3 region: CASSTRTSGGYEQYF. Here the CDR3 DNA reads TGTGCCAGCAGCACCCGGACTAGCGGGGGTTACGAGCAGTACTTC. Variable domain in full (rest from reference TRBV9 and TRBJ2-7): DSGVTQTPKHLITATGQRVTLRCSPRSGDLSVYWYQQSLDQGLQFLIQYYNGEERAKGNILERFSAQQFPDLHSELNLSSLELGDSALYFCASSTRTSGGYEQYFGPGTRLTVT.

CDR3 loop: CASSLVSSYEQYF. In DNA form, the CDR3 reads TGTGCCAGCAGTTTGGTGTCCTCCTACGAGCAGTACTTC. This chain connects TRBV28 to TRBJ2-7; D gene uncertain. There are 13 residues in the CDR3. CDR1 and CDR2 from the germline V gene are MDHEN and SYDVKM. With 3 bases removed from V and 0 bases from J, the gap between germline ends came to 6 bases.

The chain has TRBV5-1 and TRBJ2-1, with TRBD1 identical over 7 bases. The CDR3 has 17 amino acids. The V and J ends lost 3 bases and 4 bases, in that order; junction bases with no gene match: 13. Germline V CDR1 and CDR2: SGHRS, YFSETQ. The CDR3 bases are TGCGCCAGCAGCTACAACGGACAGGCCGCTGGGTACAATGAGCAGTTCTTC. Residues: CASSYNGQAAGYNEQFF.

This clone was detected only a few times. The chain uses TRBV30 and TRBJ1-4; tentative D call: TRBD1 (5 bases). The length of the CDR3 is 13 residues. Germline V lookup: CDR1 GTSNPN, CDR2 SVGIG (reference sequence). The V gene lost 2 bases and the J gene lost 8 bases, with 12 bases spanning the gap. Here the CDR3 reads CAWSKDITEKLFF. The CDR3 DNA reads TGTGCCTGGAGTAAGGACATAACCGAAAAACTGTTTTTT.

This clone was picked up a small number of times. The V and J genes are TRBV11-3 and TRBJ2-7; 8 bases align to TRBD1. The V gene end was trimmed by 5 bases and the J gene end by 2 bases; junction bases not matched to a gene: 11. CDR3 size: 16 residues. Germline CDR1 is SGHNT and CDR2 is YENEEA. The CDR3 loop reads CASSPGFGTGPYEQYF. The DNA of the CDR3 is TGTGCCAGCAGCCCAGGGTTTGGGACAGGACCCTACGAGCAGTACTTC.

Regarding this clone: The same CDR3 arises from other DNA sequences in this sample as well. The chain recombines TRBV30 with TRBJ1-6, with D unclear. The CDR3 covers 14 residues. Per the germline V gene, CDR1 is GTSNPN and CDR2 is SVGIG (reference sequence). V gave up 0 bases and J gave up 4 bases, with 7 bases separating them. CDR3 sequence (DNA): TGTGCCTGGAGTGTAGGGCAGTATAATTCACCCCTCCACTTT. It specifies CAWSVGQYNSPLHF.

The chain combines TRBV25-1 with TRBJ2-1; 13 bases line up with TRBD2. Per the germline V gene, CDR1 is MGHDK and CDR2 is SYGVNS. The CDR3 is 18 amino acids. Trimming at V came to 4 bases and at J to 0 bases, leaving 6 bases not matched to a gene. CDR3 bases: TGTGCCAGCAGTGTCCTAGGGACTAGCGGGACCTCCTACAATGAGCAGTTCTTC. Amino acid sequence: CASSVLGTSGTSYNEQFF.

This clone was observed a handful of times. The gene calls are TRBV30 and TRBJ2-1; D gene ambiguous. CDR1 is GTSNPN and CDR2 is SVGIG in the germline V gene (reference sequence). V lost 2 bases, J lost 7 bases, and 3 bases lay in between. This CDR3 has 10 residues. The CDR3 sequence: CAWSLNEQFF. The CDR3 DNA follows: TGTGCCTGGAGTTTAAATGAGCAGTTCTTC.

The V gene is TRBV6-1, the J gene TRBJ1-5; 9 positions agree with TRBD1. The CDR3 loop spans 14 amino acids. The V gene's germline CDR1 is MNHNS and CDR2 SASEGT. V gave up 6 bases and J gave up 7 bases; unmatched junction bases: 7. This chain's CDR3 is CASSWDRVEQPQHF. The CDR3 DNA reads as TGTGCCAGCAGCTGGGACAGGGTCGAGCAGCCCCAGCATTTT.

This clone was seen a handful of times. The chain links TRBV2 to TRBJ1-1; TRBD1 is a possible D gene (6 bases). CDR3 length: 13 residues. The germline V gene has CDR1 SNHLY and CDR2 FYNNEI. CDR3: CAQQVVGGPEAFF. CDR3 coding DNA: TGTGCGCAGCAGGTAGTGGGGGGCCCTGAAGCTTTCTTT.

The chain employs TRBV7-7 and TRBJ1-3, with D uncertain. Germline CDR1 is SSHAT and CDR2 is FNYEAQ (reference sequence). The CDR3 extends over 15 amino acids. Deletions cut 2 bases from V and 4 bases from J, with 12 bases between. CDR3 region: CASSLSLGAGNTIYF. The CDR3 DNA reads TGTGCCAGCAGCTTATCATTGGGTGCAGGAAACACCATATATTTT.

Only a few counts were recorded for this clone. The chain carries TRBV9 and TRBJ2-5; the D gene is possibly TRBD1 (6 bases). Germline lookup yields CDR1 SGDLS and CDR2 YYNGEE. V dropped 4 bases and J dropped 4 bases, with 17 bases sitting between them. The CDR3 length is 15 residues. The CDR3 reads CASSPFLEGGETQYF. As DNA, the CDR3 is TGTGCCAGCAGCCCCTTCTTAGAAGGGGGAGAGACCCAGTACTTC.

This clone has just a few counts. CDR3 amino acids: CASSSGLAGGYNEQFF. The CDR3 region has the DNA TGTGCCAGTAGTTCGGGACTAGCGGGGGGTTACAATGAGCAGTTCTTC. The chain joins TRBV19 to TRBJ2-1, with 15 bases identical to TRBD2. The V gene's germline CDR1 is LNHDA and CDR2 SQIVND (reference sequence). The V and J ends lost 5 bases and 4 bases, in that order; junction bases with no gene match: 3. The CDR3 length is 16 residues.